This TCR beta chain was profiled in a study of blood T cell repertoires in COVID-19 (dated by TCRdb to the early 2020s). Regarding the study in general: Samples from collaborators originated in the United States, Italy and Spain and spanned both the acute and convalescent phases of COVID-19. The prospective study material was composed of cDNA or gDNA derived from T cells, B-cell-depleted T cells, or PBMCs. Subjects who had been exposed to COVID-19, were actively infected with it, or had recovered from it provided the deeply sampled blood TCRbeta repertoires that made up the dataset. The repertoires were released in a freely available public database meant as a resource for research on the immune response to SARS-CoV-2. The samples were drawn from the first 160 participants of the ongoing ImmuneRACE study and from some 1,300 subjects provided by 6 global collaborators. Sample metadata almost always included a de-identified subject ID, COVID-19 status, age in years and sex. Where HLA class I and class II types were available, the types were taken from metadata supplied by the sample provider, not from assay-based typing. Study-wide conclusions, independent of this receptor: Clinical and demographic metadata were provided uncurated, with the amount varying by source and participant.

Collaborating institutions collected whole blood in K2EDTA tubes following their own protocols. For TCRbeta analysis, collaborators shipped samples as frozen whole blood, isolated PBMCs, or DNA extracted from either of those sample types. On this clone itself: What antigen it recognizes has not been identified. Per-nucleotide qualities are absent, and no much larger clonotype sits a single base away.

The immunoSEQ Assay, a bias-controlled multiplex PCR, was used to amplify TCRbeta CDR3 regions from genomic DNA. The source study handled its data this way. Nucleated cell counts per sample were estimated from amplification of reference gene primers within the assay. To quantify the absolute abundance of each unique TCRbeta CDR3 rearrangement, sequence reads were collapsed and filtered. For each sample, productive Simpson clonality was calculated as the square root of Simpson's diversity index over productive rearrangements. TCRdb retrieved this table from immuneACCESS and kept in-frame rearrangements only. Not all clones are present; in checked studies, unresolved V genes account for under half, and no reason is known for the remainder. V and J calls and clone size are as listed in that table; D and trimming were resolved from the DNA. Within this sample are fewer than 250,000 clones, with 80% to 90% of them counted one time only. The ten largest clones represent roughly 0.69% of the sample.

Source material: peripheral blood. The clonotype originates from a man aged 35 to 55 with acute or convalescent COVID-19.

Here the CDR3 is given as CASSLRDGRRGLYGYTF. The DNA is as follows: TGTGCCAGCAGTTTGCGGGACGGACGAAGGGGGCTATATGGCTACACCTTC. The chain uses TRBV5-4 and TRBJ1-2, and 7 bases in between align with TRBD1. The CDR3 goes from the cysteine to the phenylalanine over 17 residues. Just the 51-base CDR3 DNA is kept, in frame starting at base 1. Here V drops 5 bases and J drops 5 bases, and the junction holds 18 bases not matched to any gene. The CDR1 and CDR2 encoded by the germline V gene (reference sequence) are SGHNT and YYREEE.